This T cell receptor beta chain was identified during a study of shared T cell receptors in the human thymus. The V gene end was trimmed by 4 bases and the J gene end by 8 bases; junction bases not matched to a gene: 12. This CDR3 has 16 amino acids. Germline CDR1 MNHEY, CDR2 SMNVEV (reference sequence). Assay used: immunoSEQ multiplex PCR; TCRdb lists only in-frame clones, some missing. The table lists approximately 660,000 clones, approximately 87% of them singletons. The sample also formed part of further work on human thymus T cells. Per that paper: Serving as donors were healthy Finnish infants, each of whom was having open corrective surgery for congenital heart defects. Thymic and blood repertoires appeared to display a bias in their usage of V and J genes. Related work found strong thymic repertoire overlap between unrelated individuals.

The receptor was isolated from a boy less than two years old with a congenital heart defect. The J gene is TRBJ2-3, the V gene TRBV27; 10 bases match TRBD1. The specimen was thymocytes. CDR3: CASSSTGGAGVGTQYF. The CDR3 nucleotides are TGTGCCAGCAGTTCGACAGGGGGCGCGGGAGTGGGTACGCAGTATTTT.